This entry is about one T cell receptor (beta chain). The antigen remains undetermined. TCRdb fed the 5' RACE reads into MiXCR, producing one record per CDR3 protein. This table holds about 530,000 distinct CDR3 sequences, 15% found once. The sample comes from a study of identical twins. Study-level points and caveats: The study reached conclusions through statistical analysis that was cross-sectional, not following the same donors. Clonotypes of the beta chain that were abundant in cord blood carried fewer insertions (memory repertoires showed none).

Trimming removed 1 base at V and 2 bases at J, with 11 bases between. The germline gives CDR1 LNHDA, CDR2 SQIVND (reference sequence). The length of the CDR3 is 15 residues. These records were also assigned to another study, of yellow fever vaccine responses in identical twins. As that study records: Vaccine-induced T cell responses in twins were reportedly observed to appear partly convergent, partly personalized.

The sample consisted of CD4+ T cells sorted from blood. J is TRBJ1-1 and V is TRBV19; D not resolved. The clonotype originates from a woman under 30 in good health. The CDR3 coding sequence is TGTGCCAGTAGTATAGTCCCCCCGCGCAACACTGAAGCTTTCTTT. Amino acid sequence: CASSIVPPRNTEAFF.